These 14 T cell receptor beta chains share one sample of origin, sequenced in a study of control samples from healthy donors and cancer patients. TCRdb keeps only in-frame clones here, not all; method: immunoSEQ multiplex PCR. This table holds tens of thousands of clones, roughly 93% found once. The sample taken for sequencing was blood. These receptors were collected from a woman aged 25-40 years in good health.

A note on this clone: One end of the junction varies from germline; a read error may be responsible. V usage is TRBV6-5 and J usage is TRBJ2-3; D remains unclear. The CDR3 has 11 residues. Germline V gives CDR1 MNHEY, CDR2 SVGAGI. The CDR3 reads CASTYTDTQYF. CDR3 coding DNA: TGTGCCAGCACTTACACAGATACGCAGTATTTT.

This clone was recorded once. This chain uses TRBV6-5 with TRBJ1-4, with no clear D. The CDR3 contains 12 residues. Per germline, CDR1 MNHEY and CDR2 SVGAGI. Trimming removed 6 bases from V and 7 bases from J, with 9 bases in between. Written as DNA, the CDR3 is TGTGCCAGCAGGAGCCTTGGTGAAAAACTGTTTTTT. This encodes CASRSLGEKLFF.

V gene TRBV5-1 combines with J gene TRBJ2-7, with 9 nucleotides matching TRBD1. V was pared by 2 bases and J by 4 bases, with 4 bases of the junction left unmatched. The germline CDR1 and CDR2 sequences are SGHRS and YFSETQ. This CDR3 is 14 amino acids long. Here the CDR3 reads CASSLQGAKYEQYF. The DNA of the CDR3 is TGCGCCAGCAGCTTACAGGGGGCTAAGTACGAGCAGTACTTC.

The CDR3 loop reads CASSLLSTGELFF. CDR3 DNA: TGTGCCAGCAGTTTGCTCTCAACCGGGGAGCTGTTTTTT. The chain has TRBV12-3 or TRBV12-4 and TRBJ2-2, with unresolved D. CDR3 length: 13 amino acids. Between the trimmed V and J ends, which lost 3 bases and 5 bases, there was a span of 7 bases.

V and J are TRBV7-9 and TRBJ2-7, with D unclear. The germline gives CDR1 SEHNR, CDR2 FQNEAQ (reference sequence). The CDR3 has 13 amino acids. Trimming cost V 2 bases and J 1 base, with 6 bases left between them. The CDR3 loop is CASSLKGSYEQYF. CDR3 nucleotide sequence: TGTGCCAGCAGCTTAAAAGGGTCCTACGAGCAGTACTTC.

CDR3 DNA: TGTGCCAGCAGCGTATCTGGGTCGGGACTTGAAGCTTTCTTT. The encoded protein is CASSVSGSGLEAFF. The chain is built from TRBV9 and TRBJ1-1, with D perhaps TRBD1 (5 bases). Germline V lookup: CDR1 SGDLS, CDR2 YYNGEE. CDR3 length equals 14 residues. V lost 1 base, J lost 7 bases, and 14 bases lay in between.

The V gene is TRBV6-1, the J gene TRBJ2-5; the D gene is possibly TRBD2 (7 bases). Trimming pared 0 bases from V and 2 bases from J, leaving 13 bases between. This CDR3 has 16 amino acids. Germline lookup yields CDR1 MNHNS and CDR2 SASEGT. The CDR3 spells CASSEAEGGGQETQYF. The CDR3 DNA is TGTGCCAGCAGTGAAGCAGAAGGGGGGGGGCAAGAGACCCAGTACTTC.

V is TRBV3-1 (or the pseudogene TRBV3-2) and J is TRBJ2-7; the D is unclear. The germline V and J ends were trimmed by 4 bases and 4 bases, with 14 bases remaining between them. CDR1 LGHDT and CDR2 YNNKEL come from the germline V gene (reference sequence). This CDR3 is 14 amino acids long. Written as DNA, the CDR3 is TGTGCCAGCAGCCCGATGATGGGCCCTTACGAGCAGTACTTC. Its translation: CASSPMMGPYEQYF.

V and J are TRBV28 and TRBJ2-7; TRBD2 matches at 7 bases. V lost 5 bases and J lost 0; bases outside the gene matches: 10. Germline CDR1 reads MDHEN; CDR2 reads SYDVKM. The CDR3 consists of 16 residues. CDR3 bases: TGTGCCAGCAGTCCCCGGGGGAGGGGCGCCTCCTACGAGCAGTACTTC. It yields the protein CASSPRGRGASYEQYF.

The V call is TRBV19, the J call TRBJ2-3; 8 positions match TRBD1. The junction had 7 bases not matched to a gene; V was cut back by 8 bases and J by 0 bases. The CDR3 consists of 15 residues. Germline-derived CDR1 and CDR2 are LNHDA and SQIVND (reference sequence). CDR3 amino acids: CASRGQVTSTDTQYF. The CDR3 DNA is TGTGCCAGTCGGGGACAGGTCACTAGCACAGATACGCAGTATTTT.

V gene TRBV24-1 combines with J gene TRBJ1-2, with TRBD1 matching over 8 bases. The CDR3 consists of 14 residues. V was clipped by 2 bases and J by 6 bases; unmatched bases: 4. The V gene's germline CDR1 is KGHDR and CDR2 SFDVKD. For the CDR3, the DNA is TGTGCCACCAGTGATTATCGGACAGGGAATGGCTACACCTTC. Protein: CATSDYRTGNGYTF.

J is TRBJ2-7 and V is TRBV7-6; TRBD2 aligns across 7 bases. This CDR3 comprises 14 residues. Germline V lookup: CDR1 SGHVS, CDR2 FNYEAQ. Trimming cost V 4 bases and J 6 bases; bases outside gene matches: 9. The CDR3 here is CASSSSGGTGEQYF. As DNA, the CDR3 is TGTGCCAGCAGCTCCTCGGGGGGTACGGGCGAGCAGTACTTC.

As DNA, the CDR3 is TGTGCCAGCAGTCAACAGGGACGCACTGAAGCTTTCTTT. Its translation: CASSQQGRTEAFF. The V call is TRBV27, the J call TRBJ1-1; TRBD1 might be the D (6 bases). The CDR3 covers 13 residues. Germline CDR1 MNHEY, CDR2 SMNVEV (reference sequence). V lost 5 bases to trimming and J lost 4 bases, with 11 bases between them.

CDR3 region: CATSGSPNYGYTF. The CDR3 nucleotides read TGTGCCACCAGTGGGTCCCCGAACTATGGCTACACCTTC. The J gene is TRBJ1-2, the V gene TRBV24-1, with D hard to call. This CDR3 is built from 13 residues. The V gene lost 5 bases and the J gene lost 2 bases, with 8 bases spanning the gap. Germline-derived CDR1 and CDR2 are KGHDR and SFDVKD.